Each of the 25 T cell receptor beta chains below was sequenced from the same sample in a study of cytomegalovirus exposure and HLA in healthy donors. Vbeta (60) and Jbeta (13) primers were used in the PCR. TCRdb keeps only in-frame clones here, not all; method: immunoSEQ multiplex PCR. Among 100,000 to 150,000 clones listed, around 69% were seen once. Sequenced sample: PBMCs. These receptors all come from a human donor in good health.

The chain uses TRBV28 and TRBJ1-5; the match to TRBD1 covers 8 bases. CDR3 length equals 14 residues. In germline, CDR1 is MDHEN, CDR2 SYDVKM. V lost 4 bases, J lost 5 bases, and 4 bases stayed unmatched. CDR3 in DNA: TGTGCCAGCAGTTCCCCAGGGGGCCATCAGCCCCAGCATTTT. Residues: CASSSPGGHQPQHF. The full variable domain, with the rest looked up from reference TRBV28 and TRBJ1-5, is DVKVTQSSRYLVKRTGEKVFLECVQDMDHENMFWYRQDPGLGLRLIYFSYDVKMKEKGDIPEGYSVSREKKERFSLILESASTNQTSMYLCASSSPGGHQPQHFGDGTRLSIL.

This clone was observed a handful of times. The rearrangement links TRBV7-9 to TRBJ2-1; D gene uncertain. Trimming shortened V by 5 bases and J by 6 bases, and 8 bases separated the two germline ends. The CDR3 is 12 residues long. From germline, CDR1 is SEHNR and CDR2 FQNEAQ (reference sequence). CDR3: CASSTKRNEQFF. DNA for the CDR3: TGTGCCAGCAGCACCAAGCGCAATGAGCAGTTCTTC. The full variable domain, in which reference TRBV7-9 and TRBJ2-1 provide the parts outside the CDR3, is DTGVSQNPRHKITKRGQNVTFRCDPISEHNRLYWYRQTLGQGPEFLTYFQNEAQLEKSRLLSDRFSAERPKGSFSTLEIQRTEQGDSAMYLCASSTKRNEQFFGPGTRLTVL.

This clone was observed a handful of times. A junction end diverges from the germline sequence, so it may reflect a read error. The J gene is TRBJ2-7, the V gene TRBV2; no definite D call. This CDR3 region has 14 residues. Per germline, CDR1 SNHLY and CDR2 FYNNEI. DNA for the CDR3: TGTGCCAGCAGGGAAGACCCGAGCTCCTACGAGCAGTACTTC. Its protein product is CASREDPSSYEQYF.

This clone was counted between two and nine times. The chain couples TRBV5-6 to TRBJ1-5, with D perhaps matching TRBD1 (5 bases). V was clipped by 4 bases and J by 7 bases, with 12 bases between them. This CDR3 has 13 amino acids. Germline-derived CDR1 and CDR2 are SGHDT and YYEEEE. The CDR3, as DNA: TGTGCCAGCAGCGAAAAAGGGGTGCAGCCCCAGCATTTT. Translated: CASSEKGVQPQHF.

The V gene is TRBV13, the J gene TRBJ2-7, with D possibly TRBD2 on 5 matching bases. The CDR3 is made up of 13 amino acids. Germline CDR1 reads PRHDT; CDR2 reads FYEKMQ (reference sequence). Trimming took 4 bases from V and 7 from J, leaving 14 bases between them. The DNA for the CDR3 is TGTGCCAGCAGCTCCGGTGGGTCGGGGGAGCAGTACTTC. It specifies CASSSGGSGEQYF.

The chain recombines TRBV2 with TRBJ1-2; D is uncertain. The V gene's germline CDR1 is SNHLY and CDR2 FYNNEI. The CDR3 totals 14 residues. Trimming cost V 8 bases and J 0 bases, with 13 bases left between them. The CDR3 is CASSVQDSNYGYTF. The CDR3 DNA follows: TGTGCCAGCTCGGTCCAAGACTCTAACTATGGCTACACCTTC.

The chain links TRBV13 to TRBJ2-7; tentatively, D is TRBD1 (5 bases). The ends were cut back, 2 bases at V and 4 bases at J, with 9 bases in the middle. The CDR3 contains 13 residues. Germline-derived CDR1 and CDR2 are PRHDT and FYEKMQ (reference sequence). This chain's CDR3 is CASSLSRGYEQYF. The CDR3 DNA is TGTGCCAGCAGCTTAAGTAGGGGTTACGAGCAGTACTTC.

The chain is built from TRBV14 and TRBJ2-7; D unresolved. Between the trimmed V and J ends, which lost 1 base and 1 base, there was a span of 11 bases. Germline V CDR1 and CDR2: SGHDN, FVKESK. This CDR3 spans 15 amino acids. The CDR3 here is CASSQVALVSYEQYF. The CDR3 DNA reads TGTGCCAGCAGCCAAGTAGCTCTGGTTTCCTACGAGCAGTACTTC.

The V gene is TRBV5-1, the J gene TRBJ2-3, with 10 bases identical to TRBD2. The CDR3 is 19 amino acids. The junction had 14 bases not matched to a gene; V was cut back by 2 bases and J by 2 bases. Germline V gives CDR1 SGHRS, CDR2 YFSETQ. This CDR3 is CASSFRLAGPGKNTDTQYF. CDR3 bases: TGCGCCAGCAGCTTCCGACTAGCGGGCCCCGGCAAAAACACAGATACGCAGTATTTT.

The chain couples TRBV19 to TRBJ1-2; unclear D gene. Germline loops: CDR1 LNHDA, CDR2 SQIVND (reference sequence). Trimming left V 5 bases short and J 2 bases short, with 18 bases between. The CDR3 is 16 residues long. CDR3 in amino acids: CASSPSPGSTNYGYTF. CDR3 coding DNA: TGTGCCAGTAGTCCCAGCCCAGGCAGTACAAACTATGGCTACACCTTC.

This chain connects TRBV27 to TRBJ2-7; the D gene is possibly TRBD1 (5 bases). V lost 7 bases to trimming and J lost 7 bases, with 14 bases between them. In germline, CDR1 is MNHEY, CDR2 SMNVEV (reference sequence). This CDR3 spans 12 amino acids. In DNA form, the CDR3 reads TGTGCCAGCAAATCCAGGGCCGATGAGCAGTACTTC. Amino acid sequence: CASKSRADEQYF.

This clone was counted only a few times. This chain joins TRBV5-1 and TRBJ2-3; 11 bases fit TRBD2. The germline V gene encodes CDR1 SGHRS and CDR2 YFSETQ. Unmatched junction bases numbered 2, after V lost 3 bases and J lost 2 bases. The CDR3 loop spans 15 amino acids. CDR3 in amino acids: CASSWGLAATDTQYF. CDR3 DNA sequence: TGCGCCAGCAGCTGGGGACTAGCGGCCACAGATACGCAGTATTTT.

The CDR3 loop reads CASSIQGTSLIGELFF. CDR3 sequence (DNA): TGTGCCAGTAGTATTCAAGGGACTAGCTTAATCGGGGAGCTGTTTTTT. V gene TRBV19 combines with J gene TRBJ2-2; 9 positions match TRBD2. The CDR3 is 16 residues long. V shed 3 bases, J shed 7 bases, and the junction held 9 bases outside the gene matches. Germline V gene lookup returns CDR1 LNHDA and CDR2 SQIVND (reference sequence).

The rearrangement uses TRBV9 and TRBJ1-5; D call uncertain. From germline, CDR1 is SGDLS and CDR2 YYNGEE. With 0 bases removed from V and 0 bases from J, the gap between germline ends came to 10 bases. This CDR3 has 16 residues. CDR3 DNA: TGTGCCAGCAGCGTAGGGAGTGGTTTTAGCAATCAGCCCCAGCATTTT. This encodes CASSVGSGFSNQPQHF. Full variable domain (rest looked up from reference TRBV9 and TRBJ1-5): DSGVTQTPKHLITATGQRVTLRCSPRSGDLSVYWYQQSLDQGLQFLIQYYNGEERAKGNILERFSAQQFPDLHSELNLSSLELGDSALYFCASSVGSGFSNQPQHFGDGTRLSIL.

The chain couples TRBV30 to TRBJ2-7; 8 nucleotides agree with TRBD2. This CDR3 comprises 19 residues. CDR1 and CDR2 (germline): GTSNPN, SVGIG (reference sequence). V shed 0 bases and J 7 bases; nucleotides not matched to a gene: 23. The CDR3 bases are TGTGCCTGGAGTGTACTTGGGGCTAGCGGGCCCAAACGAACGGGGGAGCAGTACTTC. This translates into CAWSVLGASGPKRTGEQYF.

The chain has TRBV4-2 and TRBJ2-5; D perhaps matches TRBD2 (6 bases). This CDR3 has 16 amino acids. The germline V and J ends were trimmed by 1 base and 2 bases, with 14 bases remaining between them. Germline V gene data show CDR1 as LGHNA and CDR2 as YNFKEQ. CDR3 nucleotide sequence: TGTGCCAGCAGCCAAGCATCGGCGGGGCCGCAAGAGACCCAGTACTTC. This gives the protein CASSQASAGPQETQYF.

The chain carries TRBV29-1 and TRBJ1-2; D perhaps matches TRBD1 (6 bases). V dropped 4 bases and J dropped 4 bases, with 13 bases sitting between them. From germline, CDR1 is SQVTM and CDR2 ANQGSEA. This CDR3 comprises 13 residues. The CDR3: CSVVTGPSYGYTF. The CDR3 DNA reads as TGCAGCGTTGTTACAGGGCCGAGCTATGGCTACACCTTC.

This clone occurred a few times. The CDR3 is CASSISSGQGEETQYF. CDR3 coding DNA: TGTGCCAGTAGTATATCCTCCGGACAGGGGGAGGAGACCCAGTACTTC. This chain links TRBV19 with TRBJ2-5; 10 bases align to TRBD1. Germline loops: CDR1 LNHDA, CDR2 SQIVND (reference sequence). The J segment lost 5 bases and the V segment lost 2 bases, leaving 8 bases of the junction unmatched. This CDR3 has 16 residues. The whole variable domain, remainder taken from reference TRBV19 and TRBJ2-5, is DGGITQSPKYLFRKEGQNVTLSCEQNLNHDAMYWYRQDPGQGLRLIYYSQIVNDFQKGDIAEGYSVSREKKESFPLTVTSAQKNPTAFYLCASSISSGQGEETQYFGPGTRLLVL.

The rearrangement joins TRBV5-1 to TRBJ2-5; TRBD2 aligns across 9 bases. The CDR3 is 16 residues long. The V gene's germline CDR1 is SGHRS and CDR2 YFSETQ. The ends lost 2 bases at V and 7 bases at J; junction bases unmatched: 12. CDR3 loop: CASSLEPGLAAATQYF. As DNA, the CDR3 is TGCGCCAGCAGCTTAGAACCGGGACTAGCCGCGGCGACCCAGTACTTC.

V and J are TRBV11-3 and TRBJ1-6; 8 bases match TRBD1. V was pared by 5 bases and J by 10 bases, with 10 bases of the junction left unmatched. Germline-derived CDR1 and CDR2 are SGHNT and YENEEA. The length of the CDR3 is 15 residues. CDR3: CASSRLGQASSPLHF. CDR3 DNA: TGTGCCAGCAGCCGACTGGGACAGGCGTCCTCACCCCTCCACTTT.

The gene calls are TRBV29-1 and TRBJ1-1; possibly TRBD1 for D (5 bases). V lost 5 bases to trimming and J lost 0 bases, with 10 bases between them. Germline CDR1 reads SQVTM; CDR2 reads ANQGSEA. This CDR3 is 13 amino acids long. The CDR3 protein is CSVQGVLNTEAFF. The CDR3 coding sequence is TGCAGCGTTCAGGGTGTCCTGAACACTGAAGCTTTCTTT.

The rearrangement uses TRBV27 and TRBJ2-1; 8 bases are shared with TRBD2. The CDR3 runs to 14 residues. The junction had 4 bases not matched to a gene; V was cut back by 2 bases and J by 7 bases. Germline-derived CDR1 and CDR2 are MNHEY and SMNVEV (reference sequence). The CDR3 reads CASSLGVAGNEQFF. The CDR3 DNA sequence: TGTGCCAGCAGTTTAGGGGTAGCGGGGAATGAGCAGTTCTTC.

The J gene is TRBJ1-4, the V gene TRBV2; D remains unclear. Deletions cut 2 bases from V and 7 bases from J, with 17 bases between. Germline loops: CDR1 SNHLY, CDR2 FYNNEI. The CDR3 covers 16 residues. The chain's CDR3 is CASSETQRGFGEKLFF. The CDR3 bases are TGTGCCAGCAGTGAAACCCAGAGAGGGTTTGGTGAAAAACTGTTTTTT.

This sequence joins TRBV5-6 and TRBJ2-3, with TRBD1 as a possible D gene (5 bases). This CDR3 is 13 amino acids long. Germline-derived CDR1 and CDR2 are SGHDT and YYEEEE. V was shortened by 1 base and J by 8 bases, with 11 bases between the two germline ends. CDR3: CASSLSGAATQYF. The DNA for the CDR3 is TGTGCCAGCAGCTTGTCTGGGGCAGCTACGCAGTATTTT.

This clone came up a few times. The chain uses TRBV7-2 and TRBJ2-3; D is unclear. V lost 1 base to trimming and J lost 2 bases, with 10 bases between them. The CDR3 is made up of 15 amino acids. Per the germline V gene, CDR1 is SGHTA and CDR2 is FQGNSA. The CDR3 reads CASSLELSYTDTQYF. The CDR3 DNA sequence: TGTGCCAGCAGCTTAGAACTATCCTACACAGATACGCAGTATTTT.